These T cell receptor beta chains were read from a single sample in a study of regulatory T cells in long-lasting Graves disease. Using its own MiXCR run on the multiplex PCR reads, TCRdb lists one record per CDR3 protein. The top ten hold around 36% of the sample, which has around 330,000 distinct CDR3 sequences, 18% seen once. The input for sequencing was peripheral blood mononuclear cells (PBMCs), taken at new diagnosis, from a patient treated with antithyroid drugs. All receptors come from a female donor with Graves disease. Each CDR3 is given with its conserved first and last residue. Each record gives: CDR3 DNA, CDR3 protein, J gene, clone size, D gene, V gene. The D gene is left open where the match is weak. Size is stated for part of the rows, as once, few or many counts, or as a class when the clone is expanded.

CDR3 DNA: TGTGCCAGCAGCGTCGGGACAGCAACTAATGAAAAACTGTTTTTT
CDR3 protein: CASSVGTATNEKLFF
J gene: TRBJ1-4
clone size: few
D gene: TRBD1
V gene: TRBV9

CDR3 DNA: TGTGCCAGCAGCCAAGACAGGGGTCAATACAATGAGCAGTTCTTC
CDR3 protein: CASSQDRGQYNEQFF
J gene: TRBJ2-1
clone size: many
D gene: -
V gene: TRBV3-1

CDR3 DNA: TGTGCCAGCAGTGACTCGGACACAGATACGCAGTATTTT
CDR3 protein: CASSDSDTDTQYF
J gene: TRBJ2-3
clone size: many
D gene: -
V gene: TRBV6-4

CDR3 DNA: TGTGCCACCAGCAGAGATCCGGGACAGGGGTTGTTTAACTATGGCTACACCTTC
CDR3 protein: CATSRDPGQGLFNYGYTF
J gene: TRBJ1-2
clone size: many
D gene: TRBD1
V gene: TRBV15

CDR3 DNA: TGTGCCTGGCGACCAGGGGAAGGGTTGAACACTGAAGCTTTCTTT
CDR3 protein: CAWRPGEGLNTEAFF
J gene: TRBJ1-1
clone size: many
D gene: -
V gene: TRBV30

CDR3 DNA: TGCGCCAGCAGCCCAGGCGACTATAATTCACCCCTCCACTTT
CDR3 protein: CASSPGDYNSPLHF
J gene: TRBJ1-6
clone size: few
D gene: -
V gene: TRBV5-1

CDR3 DNA: TGTGCCAGCAGTGGGACATCTTTAAGGGCAGATACGCAGTATTTT
CDR3 protein: CASSGTSLRADTQYF
J gene: TRBJ2-3
clone size: -
D gene: -
V gene: TRBV6-2/TRBV6-3

CDR3 DNA: TGTGCCAGCAGTTTAGGGGGGCCGGTCGAGCAGTACTTC
CDR3 protein: CASSLGGPVEQYF
J gene: TRBJ2-7
clone size: many
D gene: -
V gene: TRBV12-3/TRBV12-4

CDR3 DNA: TGTGCCAGCAGCTTCGTGGCAGGGGGAGGCACTGAAGCTTTCTTT
CDR3 protein: CASSFVAGGGTEAFF
J gene: TRBJ1-1
clone size: many
D gene: TRBD1
V gene: TRBV7-9

CDR3 DNA: TGCGCCAGCAGAGAGAGCTTCTCTGGGGCCAACGTCCTGACTTTC
CDR3 protein: CASRESFSGANVLTF
J gene: TRBJ2-6
clone size: many
D gene: -
V gene: TRBV5-1

CDR3 DNA: TGTGCCATCAGGGGGCCGATGGGGGTCGAGCAGTACTTC
CDR3 protein: CAIRGPMGVEQYF
J gene: TRBJ2-7
clone size: many
D gene: -
V gene: TRBV10-3

CDR3 DNA: TGTGCCAGCAGCTTTGGCAGGAAGAATACCTACGAGCAGTACTTC
CDR3 protein: CASSFGRKNTYEQYF
J gene: TRBJ2-7
clone size: many
D gene: -
V gene: TRBV7-6

CDR3 DNA: TGCGCCAGCAGAAACGGGGCGGGAGGATCAGATACGCAGTATTTT
CDR3 protein: CASRNGAGGSDTQYF
J gene: TRBJ2-3
clone size: many
D gene: TRBD2
V gene: TRBV5-1

CDR3 DNA: TGTGCCAGCGTGCCGGGACAGGGAATTACTGGGGCCAACGTCCTGACTTTC
CDR3 protein: CASVPGQGITGANVLTF
J gene: TRBJ2-6
clone size: many
D gene: TRBD1
V gene: TRBV9

CDR3 DNA: TGCAGTGCTAGCGACCTGCTAGCCTACGAGCAGTACTTC
CDR3 protein: CSASDLLAYEQYF
J gene: TRBJ2-7
clone size: many
D gene: -
V gene: TRBV20-1

CDR3 DNA: TGTGCCAGCAGTCTCGGGACAAAAACCGGGGAGCTGTTTTTT
CDR3 protein: CASSLGTKTGELFF
J gene: TRBJ2-2
clone size: many
D gene: -
V gene: TRBV12-3/TRBV12-4

CDR3 DNA: TGTGCCAGCAGCCCATCGTCCGGGGGCGACTATGGCTACACCTTC
CDR3 protein: CASSPSSGGDYGYTF
J gene: TRBJ1-2
clone size: -
D gene: -
V gene: TRBV12-3/TRBV12-4

CDR3 DNA: TGTGCCAGCAGTTATGGTCTGACTAGTGCCGAGCAGTACTTC
CDR3 protein: CASSYGLTSAEQYF
J gene: TRBJ2-7
clone size: many
D gene: -
V gene: TRBV6-2/TRBV6-3

CDR3 DNA: TGTGCCAGCAGCTCCGGACAGGGCGAAGGATACAATGAGCAGTTCTTC
CDR3 protein: CASSSGQGEGYNEQFF
J gene: TRBJ2-1
clone size: many
D gene: TRBD1
V gene: TRBV12-3/TRBV12-4

CDR3 DNA: TGTGCCTGGAGCCGCAACTACCAAGAGACCCAGTACTTC
CDR3 protein: CAWSRNYQETQYF
J gene: TRBJ2-5
clone size: -
D gene: -
V gene: TRBV30

CDR3 DNA: TGTGCCAGCAGCTTAGCGCAGCGGTCCTACTCTGGGGCCAACGTCCTGACTTTC
CDR3 protein: CASSLAQRSYSGANVLTF
J gene: TRBJ2-6
clone size: -
D gene: -
V gene: TRBV11-2

CDR3 DNA: TGTGCCAGCAGTGACCCGGGACAGGTAAACACTGAAGCTTTCTTT
CDR3 protein: CASSDPGQVNTEAFF
J gene: TRBJ1-1
clone size: many
D gene: TRBD1
V gene: TRBV28

CDR3 DNA: TGTGCCAGCCAAACTAGCGGGGTATACACCGGGGAGCTGTTTTTT
CDR3 protein: CASQTSGVYTGELFF
J gene: TRBJ2-2
clone size: -
D gene: TRBD2
V gene: TRBV2

CDR3 DNA: TGTGCCAGCAGTGAAGTCGGGACAGACTACGATGAGCAGTTCTTC
CDR3 protein: CASSEVGTDYDEQFF
J gene: TRBJ2-1
clone size: -
D gene: TRBD1
V gene: TRBV2

CDR3 DNA: TGTGCCAGCATCCCTCCGGGCCCGGCGAACACTGAAGCTTTCTTT
CDR3 protein: CASIPPGPANTEAFF
J gene: TRBJ1-1
clone size: -
D gene: -
V gene: TRBV12-3/TRBV12-4

CDR3 DNA: TGTGCCAGCGCCGGGACTAGCGACGAGACCCAGTACTTC
CDR3 protein: CASAGTSDETQYF
J gene: TRBJ2-5
clone size: many
D gene: TRBD2
V gene: TRBV12-3/TRBV12-4

CDR3 DNA: TGTGCCAGCAGCCCCGGAAGCCCCGACCGCGGAAAACTGTTTTTT
CDR3 protein: CASSPGSPDRGKLFF
J gene: TRBJ1-4
clone size: -
D gene: -
V gene: TRBV28

CDR3 DNA: TGTGCCAGCAGCGACAGGGTTCGCGCCTATAATTCACCCCTCCACTTT
CDR3 protein: CASSDRVRAYNSPLHF
J gene: TRBJ1-6
clone size: -
D gene: TRBD1
V gene: TRBV12-3/TRBV12-4

CDR3 DNA: TGTGCCAGCAGTTTAGGACAGGGCGGGCCTCCGCCCCAGCATTTT
CDR3 protein: CASSLGQGGPPPQHF
J gene: TRBJ1-5
clone size: -
D gene: TRBD1
V gene: TRBV12-3/TRBV12-4

CDR3 DNA: TGTGCCAGCAGCTTAGAAGCGGGGTCGAACACTGAAGCTTTCTTT
CDR3 protein: CASSLEAGSNTEAFF
J gene: TRBJ1-1
clone size: -
D gene: -
V gene: TRBV7-6

CDR3 DNA: TGTGCCACCCTAGACGCAGGGGGCAATGAGCAGTTCTTC
CDR3 protein: CATLDAGGNEQFF
J gene: TRBJ2-1
clone size: -
D gene: TRBD1
V gene: TRBV24-1

CDR3 DNA: TGTGCCAGCAGTGAAGCGCGAGGGCCTGGGGGCGATGAGCAGTTCTTC
CDR3 protein: CASSEARGPGGDEQFF
J gene: TRBJ2-1
clone size: many
D gene: -
V gene: TRBV2

CDR3 DNA: TGTGCCAGCAGCCAAGAGTGGGGCCCGAATGAAAAACTGTTTTTT
CDR3 protein: CASSQEWGPNEKLFF
J gene: TRBJ1-4
clone size: -
D gene: -
V gene: TRBV14

CDR3 DNA: TGTGCCAGCAGCCAGGGACCCGGAGTTAATGAAAAACTGTTTTTT
CDR3 protein: CASSQGPGVNEKLFF
J gene: TRBJ1-4
clone size: many
D gene: -
V gene: TRBV5-4

CDR3 DNA: TGTGCCAGCAGCGATAGACTAGCGGCGAGGGGGAATGAGCAGTTCTTC
CDR3 protein: CASSDRLAARGNEQFF
J gene: TRBJ2-1
clone size: many
D gene: TRBD2
V gene: TRBV11-2

CDR3 DNA: TGTGCCAGCAGTTTAGGAAATTACGAGCAGTACTTC
CDR3 protein: CASSLGNYEQYF
J gene: TRBJ2-7
clone size: many
D gene: -
V gene: TRBV12-3/TRBV12-4

CDR3 DNA: TGTGCCAGCAGCGAACTAGCGGGAGGGGAGCAGCAGTACTTC
CDR3 protein: CASSELAGGEQQYF
J gene: TRBJ2-7
clone size: many
D gene: TRBD2
V gene: TRBV2

CDR3 DNA: TGTGCCAGCAGGAGCGGGACTAGCGGGAGCCCCTCTCCTTCGGATGAGCAGTTCTTC
CDR3 protein: CASRSGTSGSPSPSDEQFF
J gene: TRBJ2-1
clone size: -
D gene: TRBD2
V gene: TRBV12-3/TRBV12-4

CDR3 DNA: TGTGCCAGCAGCTTCAGGGGGTTGGTGGGCGAGACCCAGTACTTC
CDR3 protein: CASSFRGLVGETQYF
J gene: TRBJ2-5
clone size: few
D gene: TRBD1
V gene: TRBV7-9

CDR3 DNA: TGTGCCAGCAGCCACGGGCAGAGCACTGAAGCTTTCTTT
CDR3 protein: CASSHGQSTEAFF
J gene: TRBJ1-1
clone size: many
D gene: -
V gene: TRBV6-1

CDR3 DNA: TGTGCCACGGGACAGGGACTTTTCCCTAGCAATCAGCCCCAGCATTTT
CDR3 protein: CATGQGLFPSNQPQHF
J gene: TRBJ1-5
clone size: few
D gene: TRBD1
V gene: TRBV2

CDR3 DNA: TGCAGTGCTAGAGATGGGTGGGGAGGTGAGCAGTTCTTC
CDR3 protein: CSARDGWGGEQFF
J gene: TRBJ2-1
clone size: many
D gene: -
V gene: TRBV20-1

CDR3 DNA: TGTGCCAGTAGTATAGAGCAGGGCCCCTACGAGCAGTACTTC
CDR3 protein: CASSIEQGPYEQYF
J gene: TRBJ2-7
clone size: many
D gene: -
V gene: TRBV19

CDR3 DNA: TGTGCCAGCAGCGTAGAGGTCGGCCACACCTACGAGCAGTACTTC
CDR3 protein: CASSVEVGHTYEQYF
J gene: TRBJ2-7
clone size: many
D gene: -
V gene: TRBV9

CDR3 DNA: TGTGCCAGTAGAACAGGGAATTCACCCCTCCACTTT
CDR3 protein: CASRTGNSPLHF
J gene: TRBJ1-6
clone size: many
D gene: -
V gene: TRBV19

CDR3 DNA: TGTGCCAGCAGTGCCCGGACTGGACACAATGAGCAGTTCTTC
CDR3 protein: CASSARTGHNEQFF
J gene: TRBJ2-1
clone size: many
D gene: -
V gene: TRBV6-1

CDR3 DNA: TGTGCCAGCAGTCAACAGGGTTTGGGTGAGCAGTTCTTC
CDR3 protein: CASSQQGLGEQFF
J gene: TRBJ2-1
clone size: many
D gene: -
V gene: TRBV6-1

CDR3 DNA: TGTGCCACCAGACCTGACAGGCAAGAGACCCAGTACTTC
CDR3 protein: CATRPDRQETQYF
J gene: TRBJ2-5
clone size: many
D gene: -
V gene: TRBV10-3

CDR3 DNA: TGTGCCAGCAGTCCGAGTCCGGGGGTTATCTATGGCTACACCTTC
CDR3 protein: CASSPSPGVIYGYTF
J gene: TRBJ1-2
clone size: many
D gene: -
V gene: TRBV28

CDR3 DNA: TGTGCCAGCAAGGCCGGGAGCGGCACAGATACGCAGTATTTT
CDR3 protein: CASKAGSGTDTQYF
J gene: TRBJ2-3
clone size: many
D gene: -
V gene: TRBV2

CDR3 DNA: TGTGCCAGCAGCCCAGGGACAGGGGGATATAGCAATCAGCCCCAGCATTTT
CDR3 protein: CASSPGTGGYSNQPQHF
J gene: TRBJ1-5
clone size: -
D gene: TRBD1
V gene: TRBV6-2/TRBV6-3